This record looks at one T cell receptor beta chain sequence and its context. The CDR3 runs 15 residues. CDR1 and CDR2 (germline): MGHDK, SYGVNS. With 4 bases clipped from V and 2 bases from J, the junction kept 4 bases outside the gene matches. TCRdb's table, derived via immunoSEQ multiplex PCR, lists solely in-frame clones and lacks some. The table includes 85,000 or so clones, about 86% detected once. This entry is derived from a study of blood T cell repertoires in COVID-19. Study at large: The study drew acute and convalescent COVID-19 samples from the United States, Italy and Spain.

The chain couples TRBV25-1 to TRBJ2-7; TRBD2 agrees at 11 bases. This receptor was obtained from a man older than 75 with acute or convalescent COVID-19. The specimen sequenced was peripheral blood. CDR3: CASSALAGGPYEQYF. As DNA, the CDR3 is TGTGCCAGCAGTGCGCTAGCGGGAGGTCCCTACGAGCAGTACTTC.